Following are 17 T cell receptor beta chains from one sample sequenced in a study of tumor-infiltrating lymphocytes in localized non-small cell lung cancer. The data were produced by immunoSEQ multiplex PCR, yet TCRdb's version contains in-frame clones alone and is incomplete. This table has roughly 6,000 clones, 71% appearing once. Sequencing was performed on uninvolved lung tissue not adjacent to the tumor. All receptors come from a human donor with non-small cell lung cancer.

This chain links TRBV27 with TRBJ2-1, with D uncertain. This CDR3 comprises 12 residues. Germline CDR1 is MNHEY and CDR2 is SMNVEV (reference sequence). Trimming pared 3 bases from V and 4 bases from J, leaving 4 bases between. CDR3 protein: CASSFNYNEQFF. The CDR3 nucleotides read TGTGCCAGCAGTTTCAATTACAATGAGCAGTTCTTC.

This clone was seen only a few times. The rearrangement links TRBV19 to TRBJ2-7, with TRBD1 identical over 7 bases. CDR1 LNHDA and CDR2 SQIVND come from the germline V gene (reference sequence). The ends lost 3 bases at V and 1 base at J; junction bases unmatched: 9. This CDR3 is built from 16 residues. The CDR3 DNA reads as TGTGCCAGTAGTATTCGACAGGGTGGGGATTCCTACGAGCAGTACTTC. Translation: CASSIRQGGDSYEQYF.

The chain is built from TRBV27 and TRBJ2-2, with D hard to call. Deletions cut 5 bases from V and 4 bases from J, with 14 bases between. Germline CDR1 reads MNHEY; CDR2 reads SMNVEV (reference sequence). This CDR3 is built from 15 residues. The CDR3 nucleotides are TGTGCCAGCAGTGTTATCGCCAGTCGCACCGGGGAGCTGTTTTTT. The encoded protein is CASSVIASRTGELFF.

V usage is TRBV15 and J usage is TRBJ2-7; D is unclear. The CDR3 loop spans 13 amino acids. With 4 bases removed from V and 6 bases from J, the gap between germline ends came to 13 bases. CDR1 and CDR2 from the germline V gene are LNHNV and YYDKDF (reference sequence). CDR3: CATSTSPGPEQYF. The CDR3 DNA sequence: TGTGCCACCAGCACCTCCCCGGGCCCCGAGCAGTACTTC. The whole variable domain, filled in from reference TRBV15 and TRBJ2-7, reads DAMVIQNPRYQVTQFGKPVTLSCSQTLNHNVMYWYQQKSSQAPKLLFHYYDKDFNNEADTPDNFQSRRPNTSFCFLDIRSPGLGDTAMYLCATSTSPGPEQYFGPGTRLTVT.

V gene TRBV6-1 combines with J gene TRBJ2-7; 9 nucleotides align to TRBD1. V dropped 6 bases and J dropped 4; count of bases not matched to a gene: 7. The CDR3 spans 14 residues. Per germline, CDR1 MNHNS and CDR2 SASEGT. Here the CDR3 reads CASSPGTGQYEQYF. The DNA of the CDR3 is TGTGCCAGCAGCCCCGGGACAGGGCAATACGAGCAGTACTTC.

V usage is TRBV6-6 and J usage is TRBJ2-2; tentatively, D is TRBD2 (6 bases). The CDR3 runs to 15 residues. CDR1 and CDR2 (germline): MNHNY, SVGAGI (reference sequence). V was clipped by 2 bases and J by 1 base, with 8 bases between them. CDR3 DNA sequence: TGTGCCAGCAGTTACGGGGGGATGAACACCGGGGAGCTGTTTTTT. It codes for CASSYGGMNTGELFF.

CDR3 sequence reads: CASSQGGTMNTEAFF. DNA of the CDR3: TGTGCCAGCAGCCAAGGGGGCACCATGAACACTGAAGCTTTCTTT. The V and J genes are TRBV4-2 and TRBJ1-1; D possibly corresponds to TRBD1 (5 bases). The germline gives CDR1 LGHNA, CDR2 YNFKEQ. The CDR3 has 15 residues. The V end was cut by 1 base, the J end by 0 bases, with 9 bases between.

The chain employs TRBV21-1 and TRBJ2-7; the table's D gene call, TRBD2, was not cross checked with the DNA. TRBV21-1 is annotated as a pseudogene. This CDR3 has 17 amino acids. This chain's CDR3 is CASSARELAVSSYEQYF. CDR3 DNA sequence: TGTGCCAGCAGCGCCCGGGAACTAGCGGTCAGCTCCTACGAGCAGTACTTC.

The gene calls are TRBV28 and TRBJ2-1; D possibly corresponds to TRBD1 (5 bases). The V end was cut by 4 bases, the J end by 10 bases, with 11 bases between. The germline V gene encodes CDR1 MDHEN and CDR2 SYDVKM. CDR3 length: 12 amino acids. This CDR3 reads CASSYLSGEQFF. CDR3 bases: TGTGCCAGCAGTTATCTCTCAGGGGAGCAGTTCTTC.

The rearrangement links TRBV4-3 to TRBJ2-6; no firm D call. Germline assignment: CDR1 LGHNA and CDR2 YSLEER. This CDR3 is built from 16 residues. Trimming removed 0 bases from V and 1 base from J, with 7 bases in between. CDR3 amino acids: CASSQDSSSGANVLTF. CDR3 sequence (DNA): TGCGCCAGCAGCCAAGATTCGTCTTCTGGGGCCAACGTCCTGACTTTC.

This clone was seen a handful of times. This chain links TRBV6-5 with TRBJ2-7; perhaps TRBD1 as D (5 bases). Germline lookup yields CDR1 MNHEY and CDR2 SVGAGI. CDR3 length: 14 residues. Trimming stripped 4 bases from V and 7 bases from J, with 17 bases between. This CDR3 reads CASSSGRVVGEQYF. The CDR3 region has the DNA TGTGCCAGCAGTTCTGGCAGGGTTGTGGGGGAGCAGTACTTC.

The rearrangement uses TRBV6-1 and TRBJ1-3, with 11 bases identical to TRBD1. CDR1 is MNHNS and CDR2 is SASEGT in the germline V gene. The CDR3 is made up of 17 amino acids. Germline trimming cut 4 bases from V and 7 bases from J; bases unmatched to any gene: 12. CDR3 nucleotide sequence: TGTGCCAGCAGTGGGGACAGGGGGATTCCGCCGGGCAACACCATATATTTT. This codes for CASSGDRGIPPGNTIYF.

This chain links TRBV10-1 with TRBJ2-1, with TRBD2 as a possible D gene (5 bases). Trimming removed 2 bases at V and 8 bases at J, with 7 bases between. CDR3 length: 12 amino acids. The germline gives CDR1 WNHNN, CDR2 SYGVQD (reference sequence). The DNA for the CDR3 is TGCGCCAGCAGTGAGGCGGGCTATGAGCAGTTCTTC. It codes for CASSEAGYEQFF.

V is TRBV4-3 and J is TRBJ2-7; D gene uncertain. CDR1 and CDR2 (germline): LGHNA, YSLEER. The length of the CDR3 is 14 residues. Trimming took 0 bases from V and 0 from J, leaving 6 bases between them. CDR3 in amino acids: CASSQEFPSYEQYF. The CDR3 nucleotides read TGCGCCAGCAGCCAAGAATTTCCCTCCTACGAGCAGTACTTC.

The chain uses TRBV28 and TRBJ2-7; D ambiguous. Trimming took off 2 bases at V and 2 bases at J, with 16 bases between the two ends. This CDR3 region has 16 residues. The germline gives CDR1 MDHEN, CDR2 SYDVKM. The CDR3 spells CASSLNSAASPYEQYF. CDR3 bases: TGTGCCAGCAGTTTAAACTCGGCAGCCTCCCCCTACGAGCAGTACTTC.

The rearrangement joins TRBV18 to TRBJ2-1; the D gene is possibly TRBD2 (6 bases). Trimming removed 8 bases from V and 3 bases from J, with 20 bases in between. There are 16 residues in the CDR3. Germline V gives CDR1 KGHSH, CDR2 LQKENI. CDR3 sequence: CASASVMGGNYNEQFF. As DNA, the CDR3 is TGTGCCAGCGCTTCTGTTATGGGGGGTAACTACAATGAGCAGTTCTTC.

V and J are TRBV11-2 and TRBJ1-1; D not certain. The ends were cut back, 5 bases at V and 1 base at J, with 8 bases in the middle. CDR3 length: 13 amino acids. CDR1 is SGHAT and CDR2 is FQNNGV in the germline V gene. CDR3 amino acids: CASSDGENTEAFF. In nucleotides, the CDR3 is TGTGCCAGCAGCGACGGAGAGAACACTGAAGCTTTCTTT.